A single sample gave rise to the 29 T cell receptor beta chains below, sequenced in a study of T cells in Graves' hyperthyroidism and ophthalmopathy (dated by TCRdb to 2018 to 2020). Library prep was done by multiplex PCR. Sequencing was carried out with an Illumina HiSeq 2000. The TCR beta CDR3 regions were amplified from RNA transcripts. The first round of RT-PCR for the TCR CDR3 was performed with the HTBI primer set and the Qiagen OneStep RT-PCR kit. TCRdb reworked the public reads: Q25 trimming with fastp, MiXCR clone assembly, productive beta chains retained. Each entry merges the rows of one CDR3 protein and shows their most common DNA and genes. This sample comprises around 240,000 distinct CDR3 sequences, around 15% of them detected only once. Of the sample, about 29% is held by the ten largest clones. The sample consisted of blood. The receptors were sampled from a woman between 18 and 30 years old with Graves' ophthalmopathy.

A word on this clonotype: A much bigger clone sits one base away, suggesting this may be a read error. This rearrangement joins TRBV15 to TRBJ2-1; TRBD2 matches 7 bases. The CDR3 covers 14 residues. Germline V gives CDR1 LNHNV, CDR2 YYDKDF (reference sequence). V dropped 5 bases and J dropped 10; count of bases not matched to a gene: 11. The CDR3 bases are TGTGCCACCAGCTTTTCCACGGGGGGTCGGGAGCAGTTCTTC. It encodes CATSFSTGGREQFF.

At least ten counts were recorded for this clonotype. The V call is TRBV9, the J call TRBJ2-3, with unresolved D. This CDR3 is 15 amino acids long. The germline V gene has CDR1 SGDLS and CDR2 YYNGEE. V shed 1 base and J shed 1 base, with 10 bases lying between them. The CDR3 nucleotides are TGTGCCAGCAGCGTAAACATTGTGGGCACAGATACGCAGTATTTT. Its translation: CASSVNIVGTDTQYF.

This clonotype was seen at least ten times. This chain links TRBV4-3 with TRBJ2-7, with D possibly TRBD1 on 5 matching bases. Germline assignment: CDR1 LGHNA and CDR2 YSLEER. Trimming cost V 0 bases and J 3 bases, with 15 bases left between them. This CDR3 contains 16 residues. The CDR3 sequence is CASSQDLQGSSYEQYF. The CDR3 bases are TGCGCCAGCAGCCAAGATCTCCAGGGTTCAAGCTACGAGCAGTACTTC.

The V gene is TRBV28, the J gene TRBJ2-3, with 10 bases identical to TRBD2. The CDR3 sequence is 19 residues long. Per germline, CDR1 MDHEN and CDR2 SYDVKM. Trimming cost V 5 bases and J 10 bases; bases outside gene matches: 24. The CDR3 is CASSRRSGASGGLLSAQYF. CDR3 DNA sequence: TGTGCCAGCAGTCGTCGTAGCGGGGCTAGCGGGGGACTACTTAGTGCGCAGTATTTT.

This clonotype has a count of ten or more. J is TRBJ2-3 and V is TRBV5-1; 7 bases match TRBD2. CDR1 is SGHRS, CDR2 YFSETQ, per germline. This CDR3 is built from 16 residues. Losses at the gene ends were 4 bases for V and 4 bases for J; bases not matched to a gene: 12. CDR3: CASSPGLREEADTQYF. The CDR3 DNA follows: TGCGCCAGCAGCCCGGGCCTACGGGAGGAGGCAGATACGCAGTATTTT.

The table lists this clonotype with many counts. CDR3 region: CASSLAGGPNEQYF. CDR3 nucleotide sequence: TGTGCCAGCAGTTTAGCGGGAGGGCCCAACGAGCAGTACTTC. The V and J genes are TRBV27 and TRBJ2-7; TRBD2 matches 9 bases. CDR1 is MNHEY and CDR2 is SMNVEV in the germline V gene (reference sequence). CDR3 length: 14 residues. V was pared by 2 bases and J by 5 bases, with 4 bases of the junction left unmatched.

There are many counts of this clonotype. The J gene is TRBJ2-2, the V gene TRBV6-2 or TRBV6-3; no clear D gene. The V end was cut by 7 bases, the J end by 4 bases, with 7 bases between. CDR1 and CDR2 (germline): MNHEY, SVGEGT. This CDR3 contains 12 residues. This CDR3 reads CASTFTTGELFF. The DNA for the CDR3 is TGTGCCAGCACTTTCACCACCGGGGAGCTGTTTTTT.

This clonotype was counted once. This may be a read error: a much more frequent sequence differs by one nucleotide. The rearrangement uses TRBV6-2 or TRBV6-3 and TRBJ1-2, with 8 bases identical to TRBD1. CDR1 and CDR2 from the germline V gene are MNHEY and SVGEGT. Trimming removed 0 bases from V and 7 bases from J; junction bases left unmatched: 13. This CDR3 has 17 amino acids. CDR3 bases: TGTGCCAGCAGTTACTCATACCGAGGCAGGGGGCTTGCTGGCTACACCTTC. This codes for CASSYSYRGRGLAGYTF.

This clonotype was seen more than once but under ten times. The CDR3 spells CSVSYPGTSGSSYEQYF. CDR3 nucleotide sequence: TGCAGCGTCTCCTACCCCGGGACTAGCGGGAGCTCCTACGAGCAGTACTTC. The chain uses TRBV29-1 and TRBJ2-7; 14 bases fit TRBD2. The V segment lost 6 bases and the J segment 0 bases; nucleotides outside the gene matches: 10. Germline CDR1 SQVTM, CDR2 ANQGSEA. The CDR3 sequence is 17 residues long.

This clonotype has only a few counts. This may be a read error: a much more frequent sequence differs by one nucleotide. The chain employs TRBV20-1 and TRBJ2-7; 10 bases fit TRBD2. Germline values: CDR1 DFQATT, CDR2 SNEGSKA (reference sequence). This CDR3 comprises 14 residues. V was clipped by 5 bases and J by 2 bases; unmatched bases: 6. CDR3 sequence reads: CSAPPSGGTYEQYF. DNA of the CDR3: TGCAGTGCTCCTCCTAGCGGGGGTACCTACGAGCAGTACTTC.

This chain links TRBV10-3 with TRBJ2-3; perhaps D is TRBD1 or TRBD2 (5 bases each). The CDR3 has 14 amino acids. From germline, CDR1 is ENHRY and CDR2 SYGVKD. Trimming stripped 7 bases from V and 2 bases from J, with 13 bases between. The DNA of the CDR3 is TGTGCCATCACAGGGACCGGGGCCACAGATACGCAGTATTTT. Translated: CAITGTGATDTQYF.

This clonotype has at least ten counts. The chain employs TRBV7-9 and TRBJ1-6; D not resolved. From germline, CDR1 is SEHNR and CDR2 FQNEAQ (reference sequence). Trimming left V 4 bases short and J 9 bases short, with 10 bases between. The CDR3 has 13 amino acids. In nucleotides, the CDR3 is TGTGCCAGCAGCTACAACGCGGTTTCACCCCTCCACTTT. Residues: CASSYNAVSPLHF.

This clonotype appeared a few times. This chain links TRBV27 with TRBJ1-5; no definite D call. The length of the CDR3 is 13 residues. Germline CDR1 is MNHEY and CDR2 is SMNVEV (reference sequence). V lost 3 bases and J 7 bases, leaving 10 bases between the germline ends. The CDR3 DNA is TGTGCCAGCAGTTTCGTGGTGGCACAGCCCCAGCATTTT. This sequence encodes CASSFVVAQPQHF.

This clonotype occurred many times. CDR3 DNA sequence: TGCGCCAGCAGCTTGGGGTCGACAGGGGGCGCTTATGGCTACACCTTC. Translated, it gives CASSLGSTGGAYGYTF. The J gene is TRBJ1-2, the V gene TRBV5-1; TRBD1 matches 10 bases. Germline trimming cut 0 bases from V and 5 bases from J; bases unmatched to any gene: 7. The CDR3 runs to 16 residues. The germline gives CDR1 SGHRS, CDR2 YFSETQ.

This clonotype has at least ten counts. CDR3 sequence: CASSEYRAEAFF. The CDR3, as DNA: TGCGCCAGCAGTGAGTATCGAGCTGAAGCTTTCTTT. This sequence joins TRBV10-2 and TRBJ1-1, with no clear D. Germline lookup yields CDR1 WSHSY and CDR2 SAAADI. This CDR3 is 12 amino acids long. V lost 1 base, J lost 6 bases, and 6 bases lay in between.

This clonotype was picked up a small number of times. V usage is TRBV20-1 and J usage is TRBJ2-1; 11 bases match TRBD2. CDR1 is DFQATT, CDR2 SNEGSKA, per germline (reference sequence). J was trimmed by 8 bases and V by 0 bases; bases with no gene match: 12. The CDR3 is 17 residues long. CDR3 amino acids: CSARDLRELAGDHEQFF. For the CDR3, the DNA is TGCAGTGCTAGAGATCTAAGGGAACTAGCGGGAGACCATGAGCAGTTCTTC.

This clonotype was observed many times. This chain links TRBV20-1 with TRBJ2-7; 12 positions agree with TRBD2. V shed 4 bases, J shed 1 base, and the junction held 8 bases outside the gene matches. The germline V gene has CDR1 DFQATT and CDR2 SNEGSKA (reference sequence). The length of the CDR3 is 16 residues. CDR3 nucleotides: TGCAGTGCTATAGGACTAGCGGGACCCCCATCCTACGAGCAGTACTTC. Translation gives CSAIGLAGPPSYEQYF.

The chain has TRBV28 and TRBJ2-5, with 10 bases aligning to TRBD1. The CDR3 runs to 16 residues. Germline CDR1 reads MDHEN; CDR2 reads SYDVKM. Trimming at V came to 5 bases and at J to 2 bases, leaving 8 bases not matched to a gene. DNA of the CDR3: TGTGCCAGCAGTGGGTGGAGGACAGGGGGGCAAGAGACCCAGTACTTC. It specifies CASSGWRTGGQETQYF.

This clonotype was found many times. The chain combines TRBV11-1 with TRBJ1-2, with a possible D match to TRBD1 (6 bases). The germline gives CDR1 SGHAT, CDR2 FQDESV (reference sequence). V dropped 1 base and J dropped 4 bases, with 10 bases sitting between them. The length of the CDR3 is 14 residues. CDR3 amino acids: CASSLGDTAYGYTF. CDR3 DNA: TGTGCCAGCAGCTTAGGGGACACCGCCTATGGCTACACCTTC.

Comment on this clonotype: Being one base from a much bigger clone, this may be a read error. V gene TRBV5-1 combines with J gene TRBJ2-1; 7 bases are a match to TRBD2. V was pared by 0 bases and J by 8 bases, with 14 bases of the junction left unmatched. The CDR3 spans 17 residues. CDR1 is SGHRS, CDR2 YFSETQ, per germline. CDR3 DNA: TGCGCCAGCAGCTTGGATCGGCCCGGGAGGAGTGGCGATGAGCAGTTCTTC. Residues: CASSLDRPGRSGDEQFF.

This clonotype was counted ten times or more. This chain links TRBV4-1 with TRBJ2-3; D call uncertain. Germline CDR1 is MGHRA and CDR2 is YSYEKL. The ends were cut back, 3 bases at V and 4 bases at J, with 14 bases in the middle. The CDR3 has 15 residues. The CDR3 loop reads CASSQGLSPPDTQYF. The CDR3, as DNA: TGCGCCAGCAGCCAGGGTTTATCCCCCCCAGATACGCAGTATTTT.

This clonotype was detected a few times. In DNA form, the CDR3 reads TGTGCCAGCGAGACTAGCGGATACAATGAGCAGTTCTTC. Encoded protein: CASETSGYNEQFF. This chain links TRBV7-2 with TRBJ2-1; TRBD2 aligns across 9 bases. The CDR3 length is 13 residues. Germline CDR1 is SGHTA and CDR2 is FQGNSA. V gave up 8 bases and J gave up 4 bases; unmatched junction bases: 3.

This clonotype has at least ten counts. CDR3 coding DNA: TGTGCCAGCAGTCTGAGGGCGTCCTATAACTATGGCTACACCTTC. As protein: CASSLRASYNYGYTF. The rearrangement joins TRBV27 to TRBJ1-2; no clear D gene. V gave up 5 bases and J gave up 1 base, with 14 bases separating them. This CDR3 has 15 amino acids. CDR1 and CDR2 from the germline V gene are MNHEY and SMNVEV (reference sequence).

Concerning this clonotype itself: This likely comes from a read error, as the CDR3 has no conserved phenylalanine or tryptophan at its end. The chain has TRBV7-2 and TRBJ2-3, with 10 nucleotides matching TRBD2. CDR3 length: 16 amino acids. Germline V gene lookup returns CDR1 SGHTA and CDR2 FQGNSA. V shed 5 bases and J 0 bases; nucleotides not matched to a gene: 5. CDR3 region: CASSPRLAGSTDTQYL. CDR3 in DNA: TGTGCCAGCAGCCCACGACTAGCGGGTAGCACAGATACGCAGTATCTT.

This sequence joins TRBV4-2 and TRBJ2-3; 15 bases map to TRBD2. Germline V gives CDR1 LGHNA, CDR2 YNFKEQ. The CDR3 covers 15 residues. J lost 6 bases, V lost 3 bases, and 1 base had no gene match. This CDR3 is CASSQGTSGRDTQYF. CDR3 coding DNA: TGTGCCAGCAGCCAGGGGACTAGCGGGAGGGATACGCAGTATTTT.

This clonotype has a handful of counts. The V and J genes are TRBV10-3 and TRBJ1-3; D is unclear. The CDR3 sequence is 12 residues long. V was shortened by 4 bases and J by 8 bases, with 9 bases between the two germline ends. The germline V gene encodes CDR1 ENHRY and CDR2 SYGVKD. The CDR3 sequence is CAISATQDTIYF. The DNA for the CDR3 is TGTGCCATCAGTGCGACACAAGACACCATATATTTT.

This clonotype was found many times. The V gene is TRBV11-2, the J gene TRBJ2-5; TRBD2 might be the D (7 bases). The V and J ends lost 2 bases and 6 bases respectively, with 13 bases between them. The CDR3 is 14 residues long. From germline, CDR1 is SGHAT and CDR2 FQNNGV. In DNA form, the CDR3 reads TGTGCCAGCAGCTTATTACGGGGGGCCCAGACCCAGTACTTC. Its protein is CASSLLRGAQTQYF.

The sample holds many counts of this clonotype. V and J are TRBV19 and TRBJ1-1, with D unclear. Germline V CDR1 and CDR2: LNHDA, SQIVND (reference sequence). The V end was cut by 7 bases, the J end by 1 base, with 10 bases between. The CDR3 loop spans 13 amino acids. CDR3 region: CASNQQRNTEAFF. The DNA of the CDR3 is TGTGCCAGTAATCAACAGCGGAACACTGAAGCTTTCTTT.

This clonotype was detected many times. This chain links TRBV18 with TRBJ1-2, with TRBD1 matching 10 bases. Germline CDR1 reads KGHSH; CDR2 reads LQKENI. The junction had 14 bases not matched to a gene; V was cut back by 6 bases and J by 4 bases. This CDR3 comprises 17 residues. Here the CDR3 reads CASSLTMDRGDFYGYTF. CDR3 DNA: TGTGCCAGCTCCCTTACCATGGACAGGGGGGATTTCTATGGCTACACCTTC.